This T cell receptor beta chain derives from a study of OX40 agonist ivuxolimab in advanced cancers. The wider study: Subjects had a mean age of about 65 years, with a range of about 23 to 79; almost 85% were male.

About this clone: What it binds is not known.

This CDR3 contains 13 residues. The V and J ends lost 4 bases and 1 base respectively, with 3 bases between them. Germline V gives CDR1 SGHRS, CDR2 YFSETQ. Study-level findings and limits: At 0.1 to 3.0 mg/kg and by week 6, CD4+ and CD8+ T cells in the blood had expanded clonally. The authors did not determine the antigen specificity of the expanded peripheral T cells.

Here immunoSEQ multiplex PCR was the method, and the copy in TCRdb shows in-frame clones only, minus some. The table lists about 110,000 clones, around 90% of them singletons. Patients were ruled out by autoimmune disease history or systemic immunosuppression. Sequencing used CD4+ or CD8+ T cells sorted from blood, obtained in a trial of the OX40 agonist ivuxolimab. The receptor was isolated from an adult with an advanced solid tumor such as melanoma, head and neck, liver or kidney cancer. The chain recombines TRBV5-1 with TRBJ2-6; no clear D. CDR3 residues: CASSPSGANVLTF. In DNA form, the CDR3 reads TGCGCCAGCAGCCCTTCTGGGGCCAACGTCCTGACTTTC.